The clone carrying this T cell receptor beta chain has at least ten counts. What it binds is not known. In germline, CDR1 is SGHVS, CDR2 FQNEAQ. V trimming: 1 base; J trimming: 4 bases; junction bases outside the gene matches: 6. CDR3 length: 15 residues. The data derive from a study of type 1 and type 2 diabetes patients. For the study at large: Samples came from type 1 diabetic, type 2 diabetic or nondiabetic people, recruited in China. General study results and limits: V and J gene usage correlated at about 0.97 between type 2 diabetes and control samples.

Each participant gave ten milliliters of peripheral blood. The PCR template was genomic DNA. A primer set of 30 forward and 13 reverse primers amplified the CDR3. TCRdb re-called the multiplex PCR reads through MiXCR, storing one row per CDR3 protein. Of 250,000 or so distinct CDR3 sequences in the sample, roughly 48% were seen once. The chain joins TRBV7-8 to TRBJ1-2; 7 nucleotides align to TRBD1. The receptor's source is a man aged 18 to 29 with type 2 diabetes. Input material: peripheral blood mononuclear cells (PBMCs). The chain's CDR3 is CASSLGEGQIYGYTF. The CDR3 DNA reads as TGTGCCAGCAGCTTAGGGGAGGGACAGATCTATGGCTACACCTTC.